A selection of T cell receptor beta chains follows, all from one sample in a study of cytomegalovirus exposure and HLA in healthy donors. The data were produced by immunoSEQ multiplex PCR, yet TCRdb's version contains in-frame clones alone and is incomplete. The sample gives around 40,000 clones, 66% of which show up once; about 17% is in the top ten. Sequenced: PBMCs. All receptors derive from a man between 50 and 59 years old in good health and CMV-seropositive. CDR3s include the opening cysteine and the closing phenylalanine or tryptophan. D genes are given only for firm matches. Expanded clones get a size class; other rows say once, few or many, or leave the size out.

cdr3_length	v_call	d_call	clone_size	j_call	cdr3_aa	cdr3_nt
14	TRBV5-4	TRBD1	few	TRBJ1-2	CASSLEQGLNGYTF	TGTGCCAGCAGCTTGGAACAGGGGCTTAATGGCTACACCTTC
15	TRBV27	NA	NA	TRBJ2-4	CASSLSRHAKNIQYF	TGTGCCAGCAGTTTATCGAGGCACGCCAAAAACATTCAGTACTTC
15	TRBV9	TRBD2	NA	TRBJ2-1	CASSPQTSWLNEQFF	TGTGCCAGCAGTCCTCAGACTAGCTGGCTCAATGAGCAGTTCTTC
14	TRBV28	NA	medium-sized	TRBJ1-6	CASRRQVFNSPLHF	TGTGCCAGCAGGAGACAGGTGTTTAATTCACCCCTCCACTTT
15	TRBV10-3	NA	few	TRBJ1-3	CAIADARDSGNTIYF	TGTGCCATAGCCGACGCGAGGGACTCTGGAAACACCATATATTTT
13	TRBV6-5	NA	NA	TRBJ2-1	CASSKLRDSGQFF	TGTGCCAGCAGCAAGCTTCGGGACTCGGGGCAGTTCTTC
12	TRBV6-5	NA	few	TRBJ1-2	CASSYVGGGYTF	TGTGCCAGCAGTTACGTGGGGGGAGGCTACACCTTC
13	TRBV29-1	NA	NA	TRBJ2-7	CSSRESPLQEQYF	TGCAGCTCCAGGGAATCCCCCTTGCAAGAGCAGTACTTC
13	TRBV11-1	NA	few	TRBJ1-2	CASSLVENYGYTF	TGTGCCAGCAGCTTAGTAGAAAACTATGGCTACACCTTC
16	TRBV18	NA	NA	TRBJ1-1	CASSPPSGAANTEAFF	TGTGCCAGCTCACCACCGTCAGGGGCTGCGAACACTGAAGCTTTCTTT
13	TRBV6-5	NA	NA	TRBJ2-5	CASKDGLTETQYF	TGTGCCAGCAAAGATGGGCTTACAGAGACCCAGTACTTC
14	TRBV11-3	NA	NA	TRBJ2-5	CASSLGATQETQYF	TGTGCCAGCAGCTTGGGGGCAACCCAAGAGACCCAGTACTTC
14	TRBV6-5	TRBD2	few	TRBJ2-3	CASRTAGGSDTQYF	TGTGCCAGCAGAACAGCGGGGGGATCAGATACGCAGTATTTT
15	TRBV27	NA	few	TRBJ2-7	CASSLSQRSSYEQYF	TGTGCCAGCAGTTTATCCCAGCGGTCGTCCTACGAGCAGTACTTC
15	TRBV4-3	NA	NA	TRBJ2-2	CASSQGAVKPGELFF	TGCGCCAGCAGCCAAGGGGCCGTCAAACCGGGGGAGCTGTTTTTT
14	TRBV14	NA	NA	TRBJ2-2	CASSRQGSYGELFF	TGTGCCAGCAGCCGTCAGGGTAGTTACGGGGAGCTGTTTTTT
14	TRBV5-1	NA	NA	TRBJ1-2	CASSLAGGDYGYTF	TGCGCCAGCAGCTTGGCGGGGGGAGACTATGGCTACACCTTC
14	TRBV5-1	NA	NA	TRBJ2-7	CASSFMTGVYEQYF	TGCGCCAGCAGCTTTATGACAGGAGTCTACGAGCAGTACTTC
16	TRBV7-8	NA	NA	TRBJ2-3	CASSSRDITSTDTQYF	TGTGCCAGCAGCTCCCGGGACATCACTAGCACAGATACGCAGTATTTT
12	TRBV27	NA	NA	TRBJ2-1	CASAITVNEQFF	TGTGCCAGCGCCATTACGGTTAATGAGCAGTTCTTC
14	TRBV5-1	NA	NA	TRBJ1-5	CASSLDGGNQPQHF	TGCGCCAGCAGCTTGGACGGAGGCAATCAGCCCCAGCATTTT
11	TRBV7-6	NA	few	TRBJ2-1	CASSFNNEQFF	TGTGCCAGCAGCTTCAACAATGAGCAGTTCTTC
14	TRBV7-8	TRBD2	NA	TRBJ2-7	CASRKRRGDYEQYF	TGTGCCAGCAGGAAGCGTCGGGGGGATTACGAGCAGTACTTC
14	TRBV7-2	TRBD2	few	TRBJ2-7	CASSPPGLVSEQYF	TGTGCCAGCAGCCCGCCGGGACTAGTAAGCGAGCAGTACTTC
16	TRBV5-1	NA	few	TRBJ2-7	CASSLNPAISHGEQYF	TGCGCCAGCAGCTTGAATCCCGCGATAAGCCACGGCGAGCAGTACTTC
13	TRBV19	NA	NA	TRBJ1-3	CAARALSGNTIYF	TGTGCCGCGAGGGCCCTTTCTGGAAACACCATATATTTT
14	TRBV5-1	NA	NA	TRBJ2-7	CASSLGGESNEQYF	TGCGCCAGCAGTTTGGGCGGGGAAAGTAACGAGCAGTACTTC
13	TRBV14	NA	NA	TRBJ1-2	CASSPDKRGGYTF	TGTGCCAGCAGCCCGGACAAAAGGGGCGGCTACACCTTC
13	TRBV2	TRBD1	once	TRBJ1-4	CASSGQGDEKLFF	TGTGCCAGCAGTGGGCAGGGGGATGAAAAACTGTTTTTT
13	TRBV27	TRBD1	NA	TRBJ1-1	CASSSWTGSGAFF	TGTGCCAGCAGTTCCTGGACAGGGAGCGGAGCTTTCTTT
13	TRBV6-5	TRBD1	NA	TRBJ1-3	CASSAGQRNTIYF	TGTGCCAGCAGCGCGGGACAGAGAAACACCATATATTTT
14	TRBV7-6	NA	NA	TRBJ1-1	CASSPQTVNTEAFF	TGTGCCAGCAGCCCCCAGACAGTGAACACTGAAGCTTTCTTT
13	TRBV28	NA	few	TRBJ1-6	CAARGRRDSPLHF	TGTGCCGCCCGGGGAAGGCGGGATTCACCCCTCCACTTT
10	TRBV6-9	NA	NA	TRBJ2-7	CASSAYEQYF	TGTGCCAGCAGTGCCTACGAGCAGTACTTC
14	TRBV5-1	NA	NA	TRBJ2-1	CASSLAKGSNEQFF	TGCGCCAGCAGCTTGGCCAAGGGGTCCAATGAGCAGTTCTTC
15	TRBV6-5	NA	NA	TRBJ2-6	CASSYWPSGANVLTF	TGTGCCAGCAGTTACTGGCCCTCTGGGGCCAACGTCCTGACTTTC
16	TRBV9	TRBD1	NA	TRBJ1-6	CASSVDYRGPGTPLHF	TGTGCCAGCAGCGTAGACTACAGGGGCCCGGGAACACCCCTCCACTTT
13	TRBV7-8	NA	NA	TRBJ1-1	CASSLSMNTEAFF	TGTGCCAGCAGCTTATCCATGAACACTGAAGCTTTCTTT